This T cell receptor beta chain was retrieved from a study of blood T cell repertoires in COVID-19. In the study overall: Some COVID-19 samples were acute and others convalescent; all came from the United States, Italy and Spain. PBMCs, B-cell-depleted T cells, or T cells were the source of the cDNA or gDNA that made up the material.

V lost 5 bases to trimming and J lost 2 bases, with 19 bases between them. This CDR3 has 16 residues. CDR1 is SGHAT, CDR2 FQNNGV, per germline. As processed by the authors: Estimated nucleated cell counts came from reference gene primer amplification. Assay: immunoSEQ multiplex PCR; the TCRdb copy retains only in-frame clones and omits some. V and J calls and clone size are copied from that table; D and trimming were computed from the DNA. The sample lists about 260,000 clones; about nine tenths were seen once. The chain has TRBV11-2 and TRBJ2-7; D might be TRBD2 (6 bases). The sequenced sample consisted of peripheral blood. This clonotype was sampled from a young woman with COVID-19, enrolled during active disease. The CDR3: CASSRLGGGGAYEQYF. The CDR3 DNA follows: TGTGCCAGCAGCCGACTCGGGGGTGGAGGGGCCTACGAGCAGTACTTC. Variable domain in full (rest from reference TRBV11-2 and TRBJ2-7): EAGVAQSPRYKIIEKRQSVAFWCNPISGHATLYWYQQILGQGPKLLIQFQNNGVVDDSQLPKDRFSAERLKGVDSTLKIQPAKLEDSAVYLCASSRLGGGGAYEQYFGPGTRLTVT.